One and the same sample provided the 5 T cell receptor beta chains below, sequenced in a study of blood T cell repertoires in COVID-19. The table came from immunoSEQ multiplex PCR; TCRdb's copy has only in-frame clones and leaves some out. The top ten clones hold roughly 13% of a sample with around 72,000 clones, 91% of them seen once. The sequenced sample consisted of peripheral blood. These receptors were obtained from a human donor with active COVID-19. The donor label of this sample is uncertain.

The chain has TRBV7-2 and TRBJ1-2; D unclear. Trimming took 1 base from V and 4 from J, leaving 13 bases between them. The germline CDR1 and CDR2 sequences are SGHTA and FQGNSA. The CDR3 length is 15 residues. The CDR3 coding sequence is TGTGCCAGCAGCTTAGAAATAAGCGGAGTCTATGGCTACACCTTC. Its translation: CASSLEISGVYGYTF.

The chain recombines TRBV9 with TRBJ2-1; a weak D match, TRBD1 (6 bases). V gave up 4 bases and J gave up 2 bases, with 19 bases separating them. The germline CDR1 and CDR2 sequences are SGDLS and YYNGEE. This CDR3 comprises 17 residues. The CDR3 is CASSFRPGGLTYNEQFF. CDR3 nucleotides: TGTGCCAGCAGCTTTCGACCTGGGGGCCTCACCTACAATGAGCAGTTCTTC. Complete variable domain (other parts from reference TRBV9 and TRBJ2-1): DSGVTQTPKHLITATGQRVTLRCSPRSGDLSVYWYQQSLDQGLQFLIQYYNGEERAKGNILERFSAQQFPDLHSELNLSSLELGDSALYFCASSFRPGGLTYNEQFFGPGTRLTVL.

The V and J genes are TRBV7-2 and TRBJ1-4; tentative D call: TRBD1 (5 bases). The CDR3 contains 13 residues. Germline V gives CDR1 SGHTA, CDR2 FQGNSA. Deletions cut 3 bases from V and 7 bases from J, with 9 bases between. CDR3 sequence reads: CASSFGTFEKLFF. The DNA for the CDR3 is TGTGCCAGCAGCTTCGGGACTTTTGAAAAACTGTTTTTT.

The chain is built from TRBV4-1 and TRBJ1-5; perhaps TRBD1 as D (6 bases). CDR3 length: 15 residues. The V gene's germline CDR1 is MGHRA and CDR2 YSYEKL. Trimming removed 1 base from V and 3 bases from J, with 10 bases in between. The DNA of the CDR3 is TGCGCCAGCAGCCAAGGACAGGACGTCAATCAGCCCCAGCATTTT. This encodes CASSQGQDVNQPQHF.

This clone has just one count. This chain joins TRBV3-1 (or the pseudogene TRBV3-2) and TRBJ1-2; the match to TRBD1 covers 8 bases. Germline loops: CDR1 LGHDT, CDR2 YNNKEL (reference sequence). The CDR3 extends over 17 amino acids. J was trimmed by 4 bases and V by 5 bases; bases with no gene match: 15. This CDR3 reads CASSRIQGGKLTYGYTF. CDR3 in DNA: TGTGCCAGCAGCAGGATACAGGGGGGCAAACTTACCTATGGCTACACCTTC.